These T cell receptor beta chains were read from a single sample in a study of blood T cell repertoires in COVID-19. The repertoire was sequenced with immunoSEQ multiplex PCR; TCRdb's copy has only in-frame clones and lacks some. The data show about 150,000 clones, around 84% seen once. Sequencing input: peripheral blood. Source of these receptors: a woman aged 60-75 years with COVID-19, enrolled during active disease. Each CDR3 is given with its conserved first and last residue. Fields, in order: D gene, clone size, V gene, J gene, CDR3 DNA, CDR3 protein. The D gene is left open where the match is weak. Clone size is given for some rows only: seen once, a few or many times, or a class if the clone is expanded.

TRBD1,-,TRBV5-1,TRBJ2-7,TGCGCCAGCAGCCGACAGGGCTCCTCCTACGAGCAGTACTTC,CASSRQGSSYEQYF
-,-,TRBV6-5,TRBJ2-7,TGTGCCAGCAGCCCCGTACAGGACGAGCAGTACTTC,CASSPVQDEQYF
TRBD1,few,TRBV18,TRBJ1-1,TGTGCCAGCGCCCGACAGGGGCAGAACTTAGAAGCTTTCTTT,CASARQGQNLEAFF
-,-,TRBV10-3,TRBJ2-1,TGTGCCATCAGTGACAGAACTAGCTCTGATGAGCAGTTCTTC,CAISDRTSSDEQFF
-,-,TRBV9,TRBJ2-5,TGTGCCAGCAGCGTAACAGTTCCCGCCGGCGTCCAGTACTTC,CASSVTVPAGVQYF
TRBD2,-,TRBV3-1/TRBV3-2,TRBJ2-7,TGTGCCAGCAGCTCTCTACGGGGCGGGAGGGCCTACGAGCAGTACTTC,CASSSLRGGRAYEQYF
TRBD1,-,TRBV5-4,TRBJ1-6,TGTGCCAGCAGCTTCCGGGACAGGGGTTCACCCCTCCACTTT,CASSFRDRGSPLHF
-,-,TRBV7-8,TRBJ2-3,TGTGCCAGCAGCTTGGACTTCGGCACAGATACGCAGTATTTT,CASSLDFGTDTQYF
-,-,TRBV23-1,TRBJ1-5,TGCGCCAGCAGTCGTGGGACACCGAATCAGCCCCAGCATTTT,CASSRGTPNQPQHF
TRBD1,-,TRBV5-1,TRBJ1-1,TGCGCCAGCTCGGACAGGGCGGGGACTGAAGCTTTCTTT,CASSDRAGTEAFF
-,-,TRBV19,TRBJ2-2,TGTGCCAGTAGTATTAACAGGGATAATACCGGGGAGCTGTTTTTT,CASSINRDNTGELFF
-,-,TRBV2,TRBJ1-4,TGTGCCAGCAGTGACCCTCTTGGTGAGGAAAAACTGTTTTTT,CASSDPLGEEKLFF
-,-,TRBV3-1/TRBV3-2,TRBJ1-5,TGTGCCAGCAGCCAAGGAGGGAACAATCAGCCCCAGCATTTT,CASSQGGNNQPQHF
-,-,TRBV18,TRBJ1-2,TGTGCCAGCTCACCCTCCTCGACAGTTAACTATGGCTACACCTTC,CASSPSSTVNYGYTF
TRBD1,-,TRBV5-1,TRBJ1-6,TGCGCCAGCAGCTCCTCACAGGGACAGACAGGGGGCGGTTCACCCCTCCACTTT,CASSSSQGQTGGGSPLHF
TRBD1,-,TRBV6-5,TRBJ1-2,TGTGCCAGCAGTTACTCGAGAGCCAGGGGGCGGGATGGCTACACCTTC,CASSYSRARGRDGYTF
-,once,TRBV20-1,TRBJ2-3,TGCAGTGCCGCCAGAGATACGCAGTATTTT,CSAARDTQYF
TRBD1,-,TRBV23-1,TRBJ2-1,TGCGCCAGCAGTCAATTGAGGGACAGGGGATACAATGAGCAGTTCTTC,CASSQLRDRGYNEQFF
TRBD1,-,TRBV23-1,TRBJ2-1,TGCGCCAGCAGTCAATTGCGGACAGGGAAATCCTACAATGAGCAGTTCTTC,CASSQLRTGKSYNEQFF
-,-,TRBV7-9,TRBJ1-1,TGTGCCAGCAGCCCCAGTGAGAACACTGAAGCTTTCTTT,CASSPSENTEAFF
TRBD1,-,TRBV7-9,TRBJ2-2,TGTGCCAGCAGCCCTCTGACAGGGGGCACCGGGGAGCTGTTTTTT,CASSPLTGGTGELFF